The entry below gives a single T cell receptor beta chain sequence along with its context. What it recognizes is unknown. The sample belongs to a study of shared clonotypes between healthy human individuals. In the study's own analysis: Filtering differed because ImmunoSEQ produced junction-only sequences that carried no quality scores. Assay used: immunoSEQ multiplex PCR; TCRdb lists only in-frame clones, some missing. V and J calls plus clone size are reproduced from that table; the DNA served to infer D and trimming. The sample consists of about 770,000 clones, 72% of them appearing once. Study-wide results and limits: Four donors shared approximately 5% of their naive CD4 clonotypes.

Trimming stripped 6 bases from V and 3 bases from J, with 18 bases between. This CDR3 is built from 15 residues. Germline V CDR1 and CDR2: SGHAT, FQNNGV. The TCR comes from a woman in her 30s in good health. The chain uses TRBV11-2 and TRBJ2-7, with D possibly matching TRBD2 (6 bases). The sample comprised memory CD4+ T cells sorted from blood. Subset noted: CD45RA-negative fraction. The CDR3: CASSNGGYGHYEQYF. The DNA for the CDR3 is TGTGCCAGCAGTAATGGAGGGTACGGGCACTACGAGCAGTACTTC.